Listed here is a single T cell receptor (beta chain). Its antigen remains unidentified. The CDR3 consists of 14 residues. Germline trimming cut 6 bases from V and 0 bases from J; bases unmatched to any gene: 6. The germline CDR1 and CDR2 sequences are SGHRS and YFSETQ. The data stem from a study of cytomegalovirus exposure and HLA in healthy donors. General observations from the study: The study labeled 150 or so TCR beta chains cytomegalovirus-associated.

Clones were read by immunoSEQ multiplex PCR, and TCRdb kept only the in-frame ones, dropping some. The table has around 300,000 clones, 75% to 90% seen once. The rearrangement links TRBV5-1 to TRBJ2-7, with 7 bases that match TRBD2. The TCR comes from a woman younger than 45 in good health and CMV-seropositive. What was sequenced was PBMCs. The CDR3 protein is CASTISSGSYEQYF. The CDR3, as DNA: TGCGCCAGCACAATATCTAGCGGCTCCTACGAGCAGTACTTC.